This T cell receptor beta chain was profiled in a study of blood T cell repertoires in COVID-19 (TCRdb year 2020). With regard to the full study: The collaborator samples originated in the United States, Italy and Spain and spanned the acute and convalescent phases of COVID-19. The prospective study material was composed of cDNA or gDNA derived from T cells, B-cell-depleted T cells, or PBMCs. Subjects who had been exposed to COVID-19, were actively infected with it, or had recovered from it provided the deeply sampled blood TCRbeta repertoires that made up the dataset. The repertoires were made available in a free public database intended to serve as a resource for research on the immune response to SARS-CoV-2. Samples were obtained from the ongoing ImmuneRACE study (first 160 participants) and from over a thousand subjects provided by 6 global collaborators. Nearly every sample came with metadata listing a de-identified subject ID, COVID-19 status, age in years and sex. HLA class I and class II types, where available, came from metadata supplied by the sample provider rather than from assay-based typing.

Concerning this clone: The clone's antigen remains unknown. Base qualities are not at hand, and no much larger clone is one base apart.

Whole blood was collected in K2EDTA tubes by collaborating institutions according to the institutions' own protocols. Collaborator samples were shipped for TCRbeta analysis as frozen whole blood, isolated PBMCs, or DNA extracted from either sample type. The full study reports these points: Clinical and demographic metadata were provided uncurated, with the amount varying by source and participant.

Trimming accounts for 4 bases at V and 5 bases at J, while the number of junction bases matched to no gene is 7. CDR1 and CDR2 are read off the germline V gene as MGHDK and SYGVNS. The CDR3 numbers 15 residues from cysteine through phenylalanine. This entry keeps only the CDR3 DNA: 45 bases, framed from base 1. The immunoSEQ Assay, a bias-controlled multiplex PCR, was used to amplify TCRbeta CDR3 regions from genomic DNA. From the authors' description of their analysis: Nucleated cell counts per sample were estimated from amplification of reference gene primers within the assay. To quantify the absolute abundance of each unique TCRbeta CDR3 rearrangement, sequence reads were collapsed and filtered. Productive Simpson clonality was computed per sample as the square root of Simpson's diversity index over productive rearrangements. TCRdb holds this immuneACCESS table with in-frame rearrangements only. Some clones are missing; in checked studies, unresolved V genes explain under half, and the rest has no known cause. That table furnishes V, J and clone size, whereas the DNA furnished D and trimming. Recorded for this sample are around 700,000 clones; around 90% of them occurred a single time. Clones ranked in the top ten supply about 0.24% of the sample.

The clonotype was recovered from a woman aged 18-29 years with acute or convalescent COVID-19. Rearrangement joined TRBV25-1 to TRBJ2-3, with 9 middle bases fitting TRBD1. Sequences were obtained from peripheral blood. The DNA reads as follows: TGTGCCAGCAGTGCCGGGACAGGGTTTATAGATACGCAGTATTTT. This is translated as CASSAGTGFIDTQYF.